The 31 T cell receptor beta chains below come from one sample, sequenced in a study of STAT5B mutations in CD4+ large granular lymphocyte leukemia. Data came from immunoSEQ multiplex PCR; TCRdb stores just in-frame clones and leaves some out. The data hold approximately 21,000 clones, with 60% to 85% observed a single time. Input material: CD4+ T cells from blood buffy coats. The source is a human donor in good health.

The J gene is TRBJ2-6, the V gene TRBV7-9; possible D gene TRBD1, 6 bases. V lost 5 bases and J 0 bases, leaving 11 bases between the germline ends. CDR1 and CDR2 (germline): SEHNR, FQNEAQ (reference sequence). The CDR3 sequence is 16 residues long. This chain's CDR3 is CASSTQGYSGANVLTF. CDR3 sequence (DNA): TGTGCCAGCAGCACACAGGGTTACTCTGGGGCCAACGTCCTGACTTTC. Based on the CDR3 plus reference TRBV7-9 and TRBJ2-6, the full variable domain is DTGVSQNPRHKITKRGQNVTFRCDPISEHNRLYWYRQTLGQGPEFLTYFQNEAQLEKSRLLSDRFSAERPKGSFSTLEIQRTEQGDSAMYLCASSTQGYSGANVLTFGAGSRLTVL.

The genes are TRBV28 and TRBJ2-2, with 8 bases matching TRBD2. The germline V gene encodes CDR1 MDHEN and CDR2 SYDVKM. This CDR3 has 13 amino acids. The CDR3 sequence is CAIRERERGELFF. Written as DNA, the CDR3 is TGTGCGATAAGGGAGCGGGAGAGAGGGGAGCTGTTTTTT.

This clone was seen a handful of times. The rearrangement links TRBV7-2 to TRBJ2-7; TRBD2 matches 7 bases. Germline CDR1 reads SGHTA; CDR2 reads FQGNSA. Trimming cost V 5 bases and J 0 bases; bases outside gene matches: 7. This CDR3 is 15 amino acids long. The CDR3 protein is CASSPTSDYSYEQYF. CDR3 DNA sequence: TGTGCCAGCAGCCCTACTAGCGATTACTCCTACGAGCAGTACTTC.

This chain uses TRBV7-3 with TRBJ2-3, with TRBD2 matching 12 bases. The CDR3 sequence is 15 residues long. V dropped 5 bases and J dropped 4; count of bases not matched to a gene: 4. Germline CDR1 is SGHTA and CDR2 is FQGTGA. This CDR3 reads CASSLAGGPADTQYF. The CDR3 DNA is TGTGCCAGCAGCCTAGCGGGGGGGCCCGCAGATACGCAGTATTTT. The full variable domain, with the rest looked up from reference TRBV7-3 and TRBJ2-3, is GAGVSQTPSNKVTEKGKYVELRCDPISGHTALYWYRQSLGQGPEFLIYFQGTGAADDSGLPNDRFFAVRPEGSVSTLKIQRTERGDSAVYLCASSLAGGPADTQYFGPGTRLTVL.

The chain is built from TRBV18 and TRBJ1-5, with D maybe TRBD1 (5 bases). Germline lookup yields CDR1 KGHSH and CDR2 LQKENI. The V gene lost 2 bases and the J gene lost 2 bases, with 13 bases spanning the gap. This CDR3 region has 16 residues. CDR3: CASSPYAGEGNQPQHF. CDR3 DNA sequence: TGTGCCAGCTCACCATACGCGGGGGAGGGCAATCAGCCCCAGCATTTT.

This sequence joins TRBV18 and TRBJ2-7; TRBD2 matches at 14 bases. The ends lost 1 base at V and 3 bases at J; junction bases unmatched: 5. In germline, CDR1 is KGHSH, CDR2 LQKENI. The CDR3 has 17 amino acids. This CDR3 reads CASSPQGLAGGGYEQYF. CDR3 DNA: TGTGCCAGCTCACCACAAGGACTAGCGGGAGGAGGCTACGAGCAGTACTTC.

The chain combines TRBV28 with TRBJ1-4; the D gene is possibly TRBD1 (5 bases). The CDR3 extends over 15 amino acids. Deletions cut 3 bases from V and 3 bases from J, with 11 bases between. CDR1 is MDHEN and CDR2 is SYDVKM in the germline V gene. In nucleotides, the CDR3 is TGTGCCAGCAGTTTTGCGGGGGGGTCTAATGAAAAACTGTTTTTT. Protein product: CASSFAGGSNEKLFF.

There are a few counts of this clone. This rearrangement joins TRBV10-3 to TRBJ2-7; 11 bases are a match to TRBD2. V lost 4 bases and J lost 3; bases outside the gene matches: 5. The CDR3 extends over 15 amino acids. Germline lookup yields CDR1 ENHRY and CDR2 SYGVKD. As DNA, the CDR3 is TGTGCCATCAGTGGAACTAGCGGGGGTTACTACGAGCAGTACTTC. It codes for CAISGTSGGYYEQYF.

CDR3 nucleotide sequence: TGCGCCAGCAGCCCCCTTCCAACGCGTTCTTTTGAATCTGAAGCTTTCTTT. Encoded protein: CASSPLPTRSFESEAFF. V usage is TRBV4-1 and J usage is TRBJ1-1; D uncertain. CDR3 length: 17 amino acids. V was trimmed by 4 bases and J by 6 bases, leaving 24 bases between them. Looked up from germline, CDR1 is MGHRA and CDR2 is YSYEKL.

The chain is built from TRBV6-1 and TRBJ1-3, with D possibly being TRBD1 (5 bases). Between the trimmed V and J ends, which lost 4 bases and 1 base, there was a span of 11 bases. The CDR3 is 15 residues long. Germline V CDR1 and CDR2: MNHNS, SASEGT. The CDR3 spells CASSGATDSGNTIYF. Written as DNA, the CDR3 is TGTGCCAGCAGTGGCGCGACAGATTCTGGAAACACCATATATTTT.

This clone was counted a few times. This chain uses TRBV9 with TRBJ2-7; maybe TRBD1 (7 bases). V dropped 4 bases and J dropped 6 bases, with 11 bases sitting between them. This CDR3 has 12 residues. CDR1 is SGDLS and CDR2 is YYNGEE in the germline V gene. CDR3 loop: CASSSGGGEQYF. In nucleotides, the CDR3 is TGTGCCAGCAGCTCAGGGGGAGGCGAGCAGTACTTC.

This sequence joins TRBV6-5 and TRBJ1-6; D is possibly TRBD1 (5 bases). Germline V gene sequence: CDR1 MNHEY, CDR2 SVGAGI. The ends were cut back, 0 bases at V and 9 bases at J, with 12 bases in the middle. CDR3 length equals 15 residues. Here the CDR3 reads CASSYSGGHSSPLHF. The CDR3 bases are TGTGCCAGCAGTTACTCGGGGGGTCACAGTTCACCCCTCCACTTT.

This clone was observed a handful of times. The chain is built from TRBV15 and TRBJ1-5, with TRBD1 as a possible D gene (6 bases). Germline loops: CDR1 LNHNV, CDR2 YYDKDF (reference sequence). The V end lost 5 bases, the J end lost 6 bases, and 8 bases lay between the germline ends. This CDR3 has 12 amino acids. The CDR3 nucleotides are TGTGCCACCAGCTCAGGGGCTCAGCCCCAGCATTTT. It encodes CATSSGAQPQHF.

The chain is built from TRBV28 and TRBJ2-5, with 11 bases lining up with TRBD2. The CDR3 is made up of 15 amino acids. Per the germline V gene, CDR1 is MDHEN and CDR2 is SYDVKM. V dropped 5 bases and J dropped 2; count of bases not matched to a gene: 4. The CDR3 DNA sequence: TGTGCCAGCAGTCGACTAGCGGGGTTACAAGAGACCCAGTACTTC. Protein product: CASSRLAGLQETQYF. Looking up the rest from reference TRBV28 and TRBJ2-5 gives the full variable domain: DVKVTQSSRYLVKRTGEKVFLECVQDMDHENMFWYRQDPGLGLRLIYFSYDVKMKEKGDIPEGYSVSREKKERFSLILESASTNQTSMYLCASSRLAGLQETQYFGPGTRLLVL.

This chain links TRBV29-1 with TRBJ1-3, with D hard to call. The germline CDR1 and CDR2 sequences are SQVTM and ANQGSEA. With 2 bases removed from V and 0 bases from J, the gap between germline ends came to 5 bases. The CDR3 extends over 13 amino acids. DNA for the CDR3: TGCAGCGTTGAAAAGAGCTCTGGAAACACCATATATTTT. This translates into CSVEKSSGNTIYF.

This clone was counted only a few times. The rearrangement joins TRBV6-6 to TRBJ2-7; 11 bases map to TRBD2. V was pared by 6 bases and J by 3 bases, with 4 bases of the junction left unmatched. Germline V gene lookup returns CDR1 MNHNY and CDR2 SVGAGI (reference sequence). This CDR3 contains 14 residues. CDR3 sequence reads: CASREGLAVYEQYF. CDR3 nucleotides: TGTGCCAGCAGGGAGGGACTAGCGGTCTACGAGCAGTACTTC.

As concerns this clone: One end of the junction varies from germline; a read error may be responsible. This sequence joins TRBV7-7 and TRBJ2-2, with 8 bases identical to TRBD1. The CDR3 runs 14 residues. The germline V gene has CDR1 SSHAT and CDR2 FNYEAQ (reference sequence). CDR3 coding DNA: TGTGCTAGCAGCCAACAGGGGGTTCCCGGGGAGCTGTTTTTT. Translating gives CASSQQGVPGELFF.

This clone was seen just once. V gene TRBV27 combines with J gene TRBJ2-5; 7 nucleotides agree with TRBD1. Looked up from germline, CDR1 is MNHEY and CDR2 is SMNVEV (reference sequence). Trimming removed 2 bases from V and 2 bases from J; junction bases left unmatched: 5. This CDR3 comprises 15 residues. CDR3 sequence: CASSLGVRGQETQYF. CDR3 nucleotides: TGTGCCAGCAGTTTAGGTGTCAGGGGGCAAGAGACCCAGTACTTC.

The chain carries TRBV7-3 and TRBJ1-1; D is ambiguous. Trimming took off 5 bases at V and 8 bases at J, with 12 bases between the two ends. This CDR3 region has 12 residues. The germline V gene has CDR1 SGHTA and CDR2 FQGTGA. This CDR3 is CASSALTGEAFF. Here the CDR3 DNA reads TGTGCCAGCAGCGCCCTTACGGGCGAAGCTTTCTTT.

This rearrangement joins TRBV6-5 to TRBJ1-4, with D possibly TRBD1 on 5 matching bases. CDR3 size: 14 residues. Trimming left V 2 bases short and J 8 bases short, with 12 bases between. The germline V gene encodes CDR1 MNHEY and CDR2 SVGAGI. CDR3 coding DNA: TGTGCCAGCAGTTACCCGGGATCAGGGGAAAAACTGTTTTTT. Translation: CASSYPGSGEKLFF.

The V gene is TRBV28, the J gene TRBJ2-7, with TRBD2 matching 7 bases. In germline, CDR1 is MDHEN, CDR2 SYDVKM. V dropped 3 bases and J dropped 7; count of bases not matched to a gene: 12. The CDR3 consists of 15 residues. The CDR3 DNA reads as TGTGCCAGCAGTTTGTTGGTTAGGGCAGCGGGGGAGCAGTACTTC. Its protein product is CASSLLVRAAGEQYF.

The chain carries TRBV2 and TRBJ1-3; weak D call: TRBD1 (6 bases). CDR3 length: 15 amino acids. CDR1 and CDR2 (germline): SNHLY, FYNNEI. Trimming left V 6 bases short and J 0 bases short, with 12 bases between. Here the CDR3 DNA reads TGTGCCAGCAGCCCGGGACAAGTCTCTGGAAACACCATATATTTT. It is translated as CASSPGQVSGNTIYF.

The chain is built from TRBV7-2 and TRBJ1-2; 8 bases map to TRBD1. Germline CDR1 is SGHTA and CDR2 is FQGNSA. The CDR3 runs to 13 residues. J was trimmed by 8 bases and V by 5 bases; bases with no gene match: 7. In nucleotides, the CDR3 is TGTGCCAGCAGCCCCGGACAGGGAAGGGGCTACACCTTC. Amino acids: CASSPGQGRGYTF.

The chain couples TRBV29-1 to TRBJ2-5; 9 bases map to TRBD1. The CDR3 sequence is 20 residues long. Germline V gene lookup returns CDR1 SQVTM and CDR2 ANQGSEA. V lost 4 bases to trimming and J lost 4 bases; unmatched junction nucleotides: 25. CDR3 sequence reads: CSVVRTERSGTGWGSETQYF. The CDR3 DNA follows: TGCAGCGTTGTTCGTACTGAAAGGTCGGGGACAGGGTGGGGGTCAGAGACCCAGTACTTC.

V usage is TRBV7-2 and J usage is TRBJ2-2, with D possibly TRBD2 on 5 matching bases. The CDR3 loop spans 12 amino acids. The germline gives CDR1 SGHTA, CDR2 FQGNSA. Trimming pared 5 bases from V and 6 bases from J, leaving 7 bases between. The CDR3 sequence is CASSPGAGELFF. CDR3 sequence (DNA): TGTGCCAGCAGCCCCGGGGCCGGGGAGCTGTTTTTT.

This chain uses TRBV4-3 with TRBJ2-7; 11 bases align to TRBD2. Germline CDR1 LGHNA, CDR2 YSLEER. The CDR3 length is 16 residues. The ends lost 1 base at V and 4 bases at J; junction bases unmatched: 6. This CDR3 reads CASSQGLLAGDYEQYF. In nucleotides, the CDR3 is TGCGCCAGCAGCCAAGGCTTACTAGCGGGGGATTACGAGCAGTACTTC.

This chain links TRBV29-1 with TRBJ1-1; no firm D call. Trimming took 7 bases from V and 0 from J, leaving 15 bases between them. Germline CDR1 is SQVTM and CDR2 is ANQGSEA. The CDR3 length is 14 residues. CDR3 residues: CSAILGLLNTEAFF. The CDR3 region has the DNA TGCAGCGCAATCTTGGGTCTGTTGAACACTGAAGCTTTCTTT.

The chain joins TRBV19 to TRBJ2-1, with 7 bases lining up with TRBD1. The CDR3 runs to 15 residues. The V gene end was trimmed by 4 bases and the J gene end by 5 bases; junction bases not matched to a gene: 8. CDR1 and CDR2 (germline): LNHDA, SQIVND (reference sequence). CDR3: CASSTQGTRDNEQFF. The CDR3 DNA sequence: TGTGCCAGTAGTACACAGGGGACCCGCGACAATGAGCAGTTCTTC.

This clone showed up just once. The chain has TRBV5-8 and TRBJ2-2; TRBD2 might be the D (6 bases). Trimming removed 4 bases from V and 1 base from J, with 11 bases in between. The CDR3 has 15 amino acids. Germline values: CDR1 SGHTS, CDR2 YDEGEE. The CDR3 DNA follows: TGTGCCAGCAGCATTGGGGGGAAGAACACCGGGGAGCTGTTTTTT. Translation gives CASSIGGKNTGELFF.

The CDR3 here is CASSSSGENTEAFF. For the CDR3, the DNA is TGTGCCAGCAGCTCTTCAGGGGAGAACACTGAAGCTTTCTTT. V is TRBV7-9 and J is TRBJ1-1; tentative D call: TRBD1 (6 bases). V gave up 4 bases and J gave up 1 base, with 10 bases separating them. The CDR3 contains 14 residues. Germline CDR1 and CDR2: SEHNR and FQNEAQ (reference sequence).

The chain has TRBV4-2 and TRBJ1-2, with D possibly being TRBD1 (6 bases). V lost 0 bases to trimming and J lost 2 bases, with 19 bases between them. The CDR3 is 18 residues long. Germline-derived CDR1 and CDR2 are LGHNA and YNFKEQ. Here the CDR3 DNA reads TGTGCCAGCAGCCAAGATCGCCCGGGTTCGGGGGCGAACTATGGCTACACCTTC. It specifies CASSQDRPGSGANYGYTF.